The 30 T cell receptor beta chains given below trace back to one sample, sequenced in a study of cytomegalovirus exposure and HLA in healthy donors. The study ran its PCR with 60 Vbeta and 13 Jbeta primers. Only in-frame clones appear in the TCRdb table, and some are missing; sequencing was by immunoSEQ multiplex PCR. The profile shows tens of thousands of clones, around four fifths of them singletons. Sequenced material: PBMCs. The receptors shown here come from a man aged 25 to 45 in good health and CMV-seronegative.

This clone has a handful of counts. The chain links TRBV5-1 to TRBJ2-3, with 10 bases identical to TRBD2. Looked up from germline, CDR1 is SGHRS and CDR2 is YFSETQ. This CDR3 contains 18 residues. Losses at the gene ends were 0 bases for V and 0 bases for J; bases not matched to a gene: 7. This CDR3 reads CASSLVSSGGPSTDTQYF. CDR3 in DNA: TGCGCCAGCAGCTTGGTGTCTAGCGGGGGCCCCAGCACAGATACGCAGTATTTT.

This chain uses TRBV25-1 with TRBJ2-7; D remains unclear. Germline V CDR1 and CDR2: MGHDK, SYGVNS. CDR3 length: 13 residues. The V end lost 2 bases, the J end lost 3 bases, and 8 bases lay between the germline ends. CDR3 DNA: TGTGCCAGCAGTGAACGCACTGGCTACGAGCAGTACTTC. It translates to CASSERTGYEQYF.

Points on this clone: A read error is likely, as this CDR3 ends without the conserved phenylalanine or tryptophan. The chain joins TRBV6-5 to TRBJ1-1, with TRBD1 matching over 10 bases. CDR1 is MNHEY and CDR2 is SVGAGI in the germline V gene. The junction had 3 bases not matched to a gene; V was cut back by 2 bases and J by 0 bases. The CDR3 consists of 16 residues. CDR3 DNA: TGTGCCAGCAGTTACCAGACAGGGGGCGTGAACACTGAAGCTTTCTCT. Its translation: CASSYQTGGVNTEAFS.

This rearrangement joins TRBV7-6 to TRBJ1-1; 9 bases are shared with TRBD1. V trimming: 5 bases; J trimming: 5 bases; junction bases outside the gene matches: 6. The length of the CDR3 is 14 residues. From germline, CDR1 is SGHVS and CDR2 FNYEAQ. CDR3 loop: CASSGTGRTTEAFF. DNA for the CDR3: TGTGCCAGCAGCGGGACAGGGAGAACAACTGAAGCTTTCTTT. The full variable domain, with the rest looked up from reference TRBV7-6 and TRBJ1-1, is GAGVSQSPRYKVTKRGQDVALRCDPISGHVSLYWYRQALGQGPEFLTYFNYEAQQDKSGLPNDRFSAERPEGSISTLTIQRTEQRDSAMYRCASSGTGRTTEAFFGQGTRLTVV.

There are a few counts of this clone. The genes are TRBV5-6 and TRBJ2-5; no reliable D call. CDR1 SGHDT and CDR2 YYEEEE come from the germline V gene. The CDR3 covers 14 residues. Trimming stripped 1 base from V and 1 base from J, with 8 bases between. This CDR3 reads CASSLPNPQETQYF. The DNA of the CDR3 is TGTGCCAGCAGCTTGCCTAACCCCCAAGAGACCCAGTACTTC.

The chain joins TRBV25-1 to TRBJ2-2; tentative D call: TRBD1 (5 bases). The CDR3 loop spans 14 amino acids. Germline CDR1 reads MGHDK; CDR2 reads SYGVNS. Trimming cost V 4 bases and J 5 bases, with 11 bases left between them. CDR3 sequence: CASSGTGPTGELFF. The CDR3 DNA sequence: TGTGCCAGCAGTGGAACAGGACCGACCGGGGAGCTGTTTTTT.

This sequence joins TRBV6-6 and TRBJ1-2, with no clear D. The CDR3 runs to 16 residues. The germline V gene encodes CDR1 MNHNY and CDR2 SVGAGI (reference sequence). Trimming shortened V by 2 bases and J by 4 bases, and 17 bases separated the two germline ends. CDR3 bases: TGTGCCAGCAGTTACCCCTCCCTCGGAGGTTTCTATGGCTACACCTTC. Its translation: CASSYPSLGGFYGYTF.

The V call is TRBV2, the J call TRBJ1-5; TRBD1 is a possible D gene (5 bases). CDR1 SNHLY and CDR2 FYNNEI come from the germline V gene. The CDR3 totals 13 residues. V was clipped by 2 bases and J by 5 bases, with 7 bases between them. The CDR3 protein is CASSERGYQPQHF. For the CDR3, the DNA is TGTGCCAGCAGTGAAAGGGGTTATCAGCCCCAGCATTTT. Based on the CDR3 plus reference TRBV2 and TRBJ1-5, the full variable domain is EPEVTQTPSHQVTQMGQEVILRCVPISNHLYFYWYRQILGQKVEFLVSFYNNEISEKSEIFDDQFSVERPDGSNFTLKIRSTKLEDSAMYFCASSERGYQPQHFGDGTRLSIL.

This sequence joins TRBV6-1 and TRBJ2-1, with D possibly matching TRBD1 (6 bases). This CDR3 spans 13 amino acids. V lost 7 bases to trimming and J lost 2 bases, with 9 bases between them. The germline CDR1 and CDR2 sequences are MNHNS and SASEGT. CDR3 coding DNA: TGTGCCAGCATAGGGGACACCTACAATGAGCAGTTCTTC. Translation gives CASIGDTYNEQFF.

CDR3 nucleotides: TGTGCCAGCAGTTCGACAACTAGCGCGCAGTATTTT. This gives the protein CASSSTTSAQYF. This chain uses TRBV28 with TRBJ2-3; 7 positions agree with TRBD2. Germline V gene data show CDR1 as MDHEN and CDR2 as SYDVKM. The V segment lost 4 bases and the J segment 10 bases; nucleotides outside the gene matches: 5. The CDR3 covers 12 residues. The full variable domain, completed using reference TRBV28 and TRBJ2-3, is DVKVTQSSRYLVKRTGEKVFLECVQDMDHENMFWYRQDPGLGLRLIYFSYDVKMKEKGDIPEGYSVSREKKERFSLILESASTNQTSMYLCASSSTTSAQYFGPGTRLTVL.

This chain links TRBV19 with TRBJ1-1; 10 bases are shared with TRBD1. The ends lost 6 bases at V and 8 bases at J; junction bases unmatched: 12. Germline lookup yields CDR1 LNHDA and CDR2 SQIVND (reference sequence). The CDR3 is made up of 15 amino acids. This CDR3 is CASRTKGQGMWEAFF. CDR3 nucleotide sequence: TGTGCCAGTAGGACGAAGGGACAGGGGATGTGGGAAGCTTTCTTT.

This rearrangement joins TRBV6-1 to TRBJ1-2; possibly TRBD1 for D (6 bases). V lost 2 bases and J 8 bases, leaving 9 bases between the germline ends. The length of the CDR3 is 12 residues. Germline V gene lookup returns CDR1 MNHNS and CDR2 SASEGT. Here the CDR3 reads CASSERGGGYTF. In nucleotides, the CDR3 is TGTGCCAGCAGTGAAAGGGGGGGAGGCTACACCTTC.

The gene calls are TRBV7-2 and TRBJ2-1, with TRBD1 matching 9 bases. Germline assignment: CDR1 SGHTA and CDR2 FQGNSA. V shed 4 bases and J 5 bases; nucleotides not matched to a gene: 3. The CDR3 sequence is 14 residues long. CDR3 DNA sequence: TGTGCCAGCAGCTCGGGGACAGGGCACAATGAGCAGTTCTTC. This codes for CASSSGTGHNEQFF.

The V gene is TRBV19, the J gene TRBJ1-6; 8 nucleotides agree with TRBD1. J gave up 7 bases and V 5 bases, and 7 bases lay outside the gene matches. The CDR3 has 15 residues. Germline lookup yields CDR1 LNHDA and CDR2 SQIVND (reference sequence). The CDR3, as DNA: TGTGCCAGTAGTCCCTGGGACAGGAACAATTCACCCCTCCACTTT. The encoded protein is CASSPWDRNNSPLHF.

The chain is built from TRBV11-2 and TRBJ1-3; no clear D. In germline, CDR1 is SGHAT, CDR2 FQNNGV. V lost 5 bases to trimming and J lost 0 bases, with 11 bases between them. The CDR3 sequence is 15 residues long. The DNA for the CDR3 is TGTGCCAGCAGCCCAACGGGAAGCTCTGGAAACACCATATATTTT. Its translation is CASSPTGSSGNTIYF. Full variable domain (rest looked up from reference TRBV11-2 and TRBJ1-3): EAGVAQSPRYKIIEKRQSVAFWCNPISGHATLYWYQQILGQGPKLLIQFQNNGVVDDSQLPKDRFSAERLKGVDSTLKIQPAKLEDSAVYLCASSPTGSSGNTIYFGEGSWLTVV.

This chain links TRBV7-9 with TRBJ1-5; D gene ambiguous. Deletions cut 4 bases from V and 4 bases from J, with 5 bases between. There are 12 residues in the CDR3. From germline, CDR1 is SEHNR and CDR2 FQNEAQ (reference sequence). CDR3 nucleotide sequence: TGTGCCAGCAGCTCCCAGAATCAGCCCCAGCATTTT. It translates to CASSSQNQPQHF.

A remark on this clone: Germline is not matched at one junction end, which may reflect a read error. V usage is TRBV13 and J usage is TRBJ1-1; D is perhaps TRBD1 (6 bases). In germline, CDR1 is PRHDT, CDR2 FYEKMQ (reference sequence). This CDR3 region has 13 residues. The CDR3 sequence: CASSVTGNIEAFF. CDR3 coding DNA: TGTGCCAGCAGCGTAACAGGGAACATTGAAGCTTTCTTT.

The chain links TRBV5-1 to TRBJ1-2; the match to TRBD1 covers 7 bases. Germline loops: CDR1 SGHRS, CDR2 YFSETQ. The V segment lost 3 bases and the J segment 3 bases; nucleotides outside the gene matches: 17. The CDR3 has 18 residues. Here the CDR3 reads CASSSAGTVNKGYYGYTF. Written as DNA, the CDR3 is TGCGCCAGCAGCTCGGCCGGGACAGTCAATAAGGGATACTATGGCTACACCTTC. Full variable domain (remainder filled in from reference TRBV5-1 and TRBJ1-2): KAGVTQTPRYLIKTRGQQVTLSCSPISGHRSVSWYQQTPGQGLQFLFEYFSETQRNKGNFPGRFSGRQFSNSRSEMNVSTLELGDSALYLCASSSAGTVNKGYYGYTFGSGTRLTVV.

This clone was detected a few times. The chain uses TRBV9 and TRBJ1-1; 7 positions agree with TRBD1. The CDR3 consists of 15 residues. Trimming at V came to 3 bases and at J to 0 bases, leaving 5 bases not matched to a gene. CDR1 SGDLS and CDR2 YYNGEE come from the germline V gene. Here the CDR3 DNA reads TGTGCCAGCAGCGCGAGGGACAGATTGAACACTGAAGCTTTCTTT. This sequence encodes CASSARDRLNTEAFF. The whole variable domain, filled in from reference TRBV9 and TRBJ1-1, reads DSGVTQTPKHLITATGQRVTLRCSPRSGDLSVYWYQQSLDQGLQFLIQYYNGEERAKGNILERFSAQQFPDLHSELNLSSLELGDSALYFCASSARDRLNTEAFFGQGTRLTVV.

The chain uses TRBV25-1 and TRBJ1-1; D not resolved. CDR3 length: 14 residues. Trimming stripped 3 bases from V and 0 bases from J, with 8 bases between. Germline CDR1 MGHDK, CDR2 SYGVNS. The CDR3 spells CASSEEVMNTEAFF. The CDR3 nucleotides read TGTGCCAGCAGTGAGGAGGTGATGAACACTGAAGCTTTCTTT. The variable domain in full, with the rest retrieved from reference TRBV25-1 and TRBJ1-1, is EADIYQTPRYLVIGTGKKITLECSQTMGHDKMYWYQQDPGMELHLIHYSYGVNSTEKGDLSSESTVSRIRTEHFPLTLESARPSHTSQYLCASSEEVMNTEAFFGQGTRLTVV.

The chain has TRBV5-1 and TRBJ2-7, with D perhaps matching TRBD2 (6 bases). The CDR3 covers 13 residues. The ends were cut back, 4 bases at V and 2 bases at J, with 10 bases in the middle. Germline V CDR1 and CDR2: SGHRS, YFSETQ. CDR3 DNA: TGCGCCAGCAGCCCGGGGGAGCCCTACGAGCAGTACTTC. Translating gives CASSPGEPYEQYF.

This chain connects TRBV5-4 to TRBJ2-3; TRBD1 might be the D (6 bases). The CDR3 spans 14 residues. Germline-derived CDR1 and CDR2 are SGHNT and YYREEE (reference sequence). The V gene lost 4 bases and the J gene lost 0 bases, with 9 bases spanning the gap. The CDR3: CASSAGQSTDTQYF. Here the CDR3 DNA reads TGTGCCAGCAGCGCTGGACAGAGCACAGATACGCAGTATTTT.

The V and J genes are TRBV6-5 and TRBJ2-7, with TRBD2 as a possible D gene (6 bases). The germline gives CDR1 MNHEY, CDR2 SVGAGI. Trimming cost V 11 bases and J 4 bases, with 15 bases left between them. The CDR3 consists of 12 residues. The CDR3 region has the DNA TGTGCCGCCGGGGCTAGCGAGTACGAGCAGTACTTC. It encodes CAAGASEYEQYF.

This chain joins TRBV10-3 and TRBJ2-5, with 7 nucleotides matching TRBD1. Per the germline V gene, CDR1 is ENHRY and CDR2 is SYGVKD. The CDR3 has 15 residues. The junction had 7 bases not matched to a gene; V was cut back by 6 bases and J by 0 bases. The CDR3 DNA is TGTGCCATCAGACTGACAGGGAAGAACCAAGAGACCCAGTACTTC. This encodes CAIRLTGKNQETQYF.

This CDR3 is CASSATGTRIGYTF. The CDR3 DNA reads as TGTGCCAGCAGTGCCACAGGGACAAGGATTGGCTACACCTTC. The chain links TRBV25-1 to TRBJ1-2, with D maybe TRBD1 (6 bases). Germline V gene sequence: CDR1 MGHDK, CDR2 SYGVNS. The CDR3 covers 14 residues. V was pared by 4 bases and J by 7 bases, with 16 bases between.

V and J are TRBV19 and TRBJ2-7; no definite D call. The germline V gene has CDR1 LNHDA and CDR2 SQIVND (reference sequence). The CDR3 totals 14 residues. Trimming stripped 3 bases from V and 3 bases from J, with 12 bases between. The CDR3 sequence: CASSIRSSHYEQYF. CDR3 in DNA: TGTGCCAGTAGTATTAGGAGTTCACACTACGAGCAGTACTTC. The whole variable domain, filled in from reference TRBV19 and TRBJ2-7, reads DGGITQSPKYLFRKEGQNVTLSCEQNLNHDAMYWYRQDPGQGLRLIYYSQIVNDFQKGDIAEGYSVSREKKESFPLTVTSAQKNPTAFYLCASSIRSSHYEQYFGPGTRLTVT.

The chain links TRBV28 to TRBJ1-2, with TRBD1 identical over 8 bases. CDR3 size: 15 residues. With 2 bases clipped from V and 7 bases from J, the junction kept 9 bases outside the gene matches. Germline V gene data show CDR1 as MDHEN and CDR2 as SYDVKM. CDR3 sequence (DNA): TGTGCCAGCAGTTTAAGGGGCAGGGGGCTGGCTGGCTACACCTTC. Translation gives CASSLRGRGLAGYTF.

The chain links TRBV7-9 to TRBJ1-1; 7 bases align to TRBD1. CDR1 is SEHNR and CDR2 is FQNEAQ in the germline V gene (reference sequence). With 6 bases clipped from V and 4 bases from J, the junction kept 8 bases outside the gene matches. The CDR3 is 14 residues long. As DNA, the CDR3 is TGTGCCAGCAGACGAGGGACAGATATCACTGAAGCTTTCTTT. It translates to CASRRGTDITEAFF. The full variable domain, completed using reference TRBV7-9 and TRBJ1-1, is DTGVSQNPRHKITKRGQNVTFRCDPISEHNRLYWYRQTLGQGPEFLTYFQNEAQLEKSRLLSDRFSAERPKGSFSTLEIQRTEQGDSAMYLCASRRGTDITEAFFGQGTRLTVV.

This chain uses TRBV11-1 with TRBJ2-7; 8 bases match TRBD1. CDR3 length: 15 residues. CDR1 and CDR2 (germline): SGHAT, FQDESV (reference sequence). Trimming at V came to 4 bases and at J to 6 bases, leaving 11 bases not matched to a gene. CDR3 DNA sequence: TGTGCCAGCAGCTCCGACAGGGGTACTAAGGGCGAGCAGTACTTC. Its translation is CASSSDRGTKGEQYF. The whole variable domain, filled in from reference TRBV11-1 and TRBJ2-7, reads EAEVAQSPRYKITEKSQAVAFWCDPISGHATLYWYRQILGQGPELLVQFQDESVVDDSQLPKDRFSAERLKGVDSTLKIQPAELGDSAMYLCASSSDRGTKGEQYFGPGTRLTVT.

This chain connects TRBV27 to TRBJ2-2; TRBD2 might be the D (6 bases). Germline V gene data show CDR1 as MNHEY and CDR2 as SMNVEV (reference sequence). Trimming took off 3 bases at V and 5 bases at J, with 10 bases between the two ends. The CDR3 has 14 residues. The DNA of the CDR3 is TGTGCCAGCAGTTTTAGTCGGGGGACCGGGGAGCTGTTTTTT. It encodes CASSFSRGTGELFF.